This is a list of T cell receptor beta chains from one sample in a study of T cells in Graves' hyperthyroidism and ophthalmopathy. TCRdb re-called the multiplex PCR reads with MiXCR, one entry per CDR3 protein. The data show around 660,000 distinct CDR3 sequences, 40% to 55% seen once. Input material: peripheral blood or thyroid tissue (not recorded which). The source is an adult man with Graves' disease, either hyperthyroidism or ophthalmopathy (not recorded which). CDR3s leave out the opening cysteine and the closing phenylalanine or tryptophan.

v_gene: TRBV11-2; len: 11; CDR3aa: ASSATGAFGYT
v_gene: TRBV10-3; len: 12; CDR3aa: AISERALGNTIY
v_gene: TRBV2; len: 14; CDR3aa: ASSDKRTILAETQY
v_gene: TRBV9; len: 11; CDR3aa: ASSVDRDTEAF
v_gene: TRBV29-1; len: 11; CDR3aa: SVGGSLQETQY
v_gene: TRBV2; len: 13; CDR3aa: ASSPETHSNKKLF
v_gene: TRBV20-1; len: 12; CDR3aa: SARDGTRPYEQY
v_gene: TRBV7-2; len: 13; CDR3aa: ASSLLGQGNEKLF
v_gene: TRBV6-6; len: 11; CDR3aa: ASSYTGSETQY
v_gene: TRBV12-3/TRBV12-4; len: 13; CDR3aa: ASSFSGGSGNTIY
v_gene: TRBV5-8; len: 12; CDR3aa: ASSPTGLRTEAF
v_gene: TRBV19; len: 12; CDR3aa: ASSISGAEETQY
v_gene: TRBV7-3; len: 11; CDR3aa: ASSPDRGPPLH
v_gene: TRBV7-2; len: 12; CDR3aa: ASSPDGQGYGYT
v_gene: TRBV29-1; len: 10; CDR3aa: SVSYSNQPQH
v_gene: TRBV6-5; len: 12; CDR3aa: ASIWEREYETQY
v_gene: TRBV2; len: 12; CDR3aa: ASSENSPNTEAF
v_gene: TRBV15; len: 11; CDR3aa: ATRQGTNQPQH